The 20 T cell receptor beta chains presented below share a single source sample, sequenced in a study of cytomegalovirus exposure and HLA in healthy donors. The study ran its PCR with 60 Vbeta and 13 Jbeta primers. Assay: immunoSEQ multiplex PCR; the TCRdb copy retains only in-frame clones and omits some. This table has under 200,000 clones, approximately 84% appearing once. Material: PBMCs. The receptors stem from a woman between 45 and 65 years old in good health and CMV-seropositive.

This clone was picked up one time. One end of the junction is discordant with germline, which a read error may explain. CDR3 DNA: TGTGCCAGCAGCTCCTCCTACGGGCAGTACTTC. It encodes CASSSSYGQYF. This chain joins TRBV5-4 and TRBJ2-7; D unresolved. Germline V gene lookup returns CDR1 SGHNT and CDR2 YYREEE (reference sequence). The CDR3 length is 11 residues.

This clone was seen a few times. The chain joins TRBV18 to TRBJ1-5; TRBD1 aligns across 11 bases. The CDR3 is 14 residues long. V dropped 5 bases and J dropped 9; count of bases not matched to a gene: 6. Germline V gene lookup returns CDR1 KGHSH and CDR2 LQKENI. As DNA, the CDR3 is TGTGCCAGCTCATGGACAGGGGGCGATGGGCCCCAGCATTTT. Protein product: CASSWTGGDGPQHF.

CDR3 residues: CASSGGGTGYTF. Here the CDR3 DNA reads TGTGCCAGTTCAGGGGGCGGCACTGGCTACACCTTC. V usage is TRBV6-5 and J usage is TRBJ1-2; 8 nucleotides agree with TRBD1. V shed 9 bases and J 7 bases; nucleotides not matched to a gene: 7. This CDR3 is built from 12 residues. Germline CDR1 reads MNHEY; CDR2 reads SVGAGI.

The V gene is TRBV5-1, the J gene TRBJ2-7, with 7 bases lining up with TRBD1. Trimming removed 5 bases from V and 1 base from J; junction bases left unmatched: 6. CDR1 SGHRS and CDR2 YFSETQ come from the germline V gene. This CDR3 is built from 14 residues. CDR3 sequence (DNA): TGCGCCAGCAGAAGGGACAGAGAGTCCTACGAGCAGTACTTC. It translates to CASRRDRESYEQYF.

V usage is TRBV4-2 and J usage is TRBJ2-7; 9 nucleotides match TRBD1. The CDR3 length is 16 residues. CDR1 is LGHNA, CDR2 YNFKEQ, per germline. V lost 0 bases, J lost 5 bases, and 8 bases stayed unmatched. This CDR3 reads CASSQDLGQGFDEQYF. The CDR3, as DNA: TGTGCCAGCAGCCAAGATCTGGGACAGGGATTCGACGAGCAGTACTTC.

The chain links TRBV5-1 to TRBJ1-6, with TRBD1 matching over 8 bases. The CDR3 totals 18 residues. Per the germline V gene, CDR1 is SGHRS and CDR2 is YFSETQ. After removal of 0 bases from V and 0 bases from J, the junction contained 5 bases not matched to a gene. The CDR3 nucleotides read TGCGCCAGCAGCTTGGAAGGGGACAGGAGCTCCTATAATTCACCCCTCCACTTT. It encodes CASSLEGDRSSYNSPLHF.

V usage is TRBV5-1 and J usage is TRBJ2-5; 9 positions match TRBD2. Germline CDR1 reads SGHRS; CDR2 reads YFSETQ. The CDR3 is 16 amino acids. The junction had 7 bases not matched to a gene; V was cut back by 3 bases and J by 1 base. CDR3 region: CASSSPERGAQETQYF. Here the CDR3 DNA reads TGCGCCAGCAGCTCCCCGGAGCGGGGGGCCCAAGAGACCCAGTACTTC.

The chain is built from TRBV5-1 and TRBJ2-1, with 11 bases identical to TRBD2. The CDR3 runs 17 residues. Losses at the gene ends were 3 bases for V and 1 base for J; bases not matched to a gene: 6. Germline values: CDR1 SGHRS, CDR2 YFSETQ. The CDR3 DNA reads TGCGCCAGCAGCTCTCTAGCGGGGGGCCTTTCCTACAATGAGCAGTTCTTC. Translation: CASSSLAGGLSYNEQFF.

The J gene is TRBJ2-3, the V gene TRBV7-3; the D gene is possibly TRBD2 (6 bases). V lost 8 bases, J lost 7 bases, and 13 bases lay in between. Germline CDR1 is SGHTA and CDR2 is FQGTGA. This CDR3 region has 12 residues. The CDR3 region is CASSRGSNTQYF. The CDR3 nucleotides are TGTGCCAGCTCCCGGGGGTCAAATACGCAGTATTTT.

This clone was seen only a few times. This chain uses TRBV7-6 with TRBJ2-1; D may be TRBD2 (5 bases). Trimming shortened V by 1 base and J by 10 bases, and 17 bases separated the two germline ends. In germline, CDR1 is SGHVS, CDR2 FNYEAQ. CDR3 length equals 15 residues. The CDR3 sequence is CASSLGLGRAGEQFF. The CDR3 nucleotides read TGTGCCAGCAGCTTAGGGTTGGGGAGAGCCGGGGAGCAGTTCTTC.

The gene calls are TRBV30 and TRBJ1-4; 12 bases are shared with TRBD1. CDR3 length equals 15 residues. CDR1 and CDR2 (germline): GTSNPN, SVGIG (reference sequence). Trimming removed 1 base from V and 5 bases from J; junction bases left unmatched: 2. The CDR3 is CAWSGDRGRNEKLFF. In DNA form, the CDR3 reads TGTGCCTGGAGTGGGGACAGGGGGCGGAATGAAAAACTGTTTTTT.

This sequence joins TRBV30 and TRBJ2-7; 16 nucleotides match TRBD2. V lost 4 bases, J lost 8 bases, and 5 bases stayed unmatched. The CDR3 covers 14 residues. The germline CDR1 and CDR2 sequences are GTSNPN and SVGIG (reference sequence). Written as DNA, the CDR3 is TGTGCCTGGATCTCGGGACTAGCGGGGGGGCAGCAGTACTTC. Translated: CAWISGLAGGQQYF.

This clone was recorded a few times. The chain carries TRBV4-1 and TRBJ1-4; unclear D gene. CDR1 is MGHRA and CDR2 is YSYEKL in the germline V gene. The CDR3 length is 13 residues. Deletions cut 4 bases from V and 5 bases from J, with 8 bases between. The CDR3 reads CASSLGGNEKLFF. The CDR3 DNA sequence: TGCGCCAGCAGCCTGGGAGGCAATGAAAAACTGTTTTTT.

The gene calls are TRBV5-6 and TRBJ2-1; 7 bases are shared with TRBD2. V gave up 4 bases and J gave up 6 bases; unmatched junction bases: 4. CDR3 length: 13 amino acids. Germline V gives CDR1 SGHDT, CDR2 YYEEEE. The CDR3 loop reads CASSLLARNEQFF. CDR3 coding DNA: TGTGCCAGCAGCCTACTAGCGCGCAATGAGCAGTTCTTC.

This clone was recorded once. This chain uses TRBV9 with TRBJ2-7; 13 bases are a match to TRBD2. The CDR3 runs to 16 residues. Germline loops: CDR1 SGDLS, CDR2 YYNGEE. V lost 0 bases and J lost 3; bases outside the gene matches: 3. In DNA, the CDR3 is TGTGCCAGCAGCGTAGGGACTAGCGGGAGTGGCTACGAGCAGTACTTC. Amino acids: CASSVGTSGSGYEQYF.

This clone was seen only a few times. The chain is built from TRBV6-6 and TRBJ2-1; 9 bases are shared with TRBD2. The CDR3 sequence is 15 residues long. The junction had 13 bases not matched to a gene; V was cut back by 7 bases and J by 9 bases. CDR1 MNHNY and CDR2 SVGAGI come from the germline V gene (reference sequence). CDR3 nucleotide sequence: TGTGCCAGCACCTCGGGGGCGGGGGGGCTAGGTGAGCAGTTCTTC. Encoded protein: CASTSGAGGLGEQFF.

The V gene is TRBV11-3, the J gene TRBJ2-2, with TRBD2 matching 14 bases. Germline V gene lookup returns CDR1 SGHNT and CDR2 YENEEA. The V gene end was trimmed by 5 bases and the J gene end by 3 bases; junction bases not matched to a gene: 11. The CDR3 has 19 residues. The CDR3 sequence is CASSPRGGLAGGDTGELFF. Here the CDR3 DNA reads TGTGCCAGCAGCCCCCGGGGCGGACTAGCGGGAGGAGACACCGGGGAGCTGTTTTTT. Combining the CDR3 with reference TRBV11-3 and TRBJ2-2 gives the whole variable domain EAGVVQSPRYKIIEKKQPVAFWCNPISGHNTLYWYLQNLGQGPELLIRYENEEAVDDSQLPKDRFSAERLKGVDSTLKIQPAELGDSAVYLCASSPRGGLAGGDTGELFFGEGSRLTVL.

This CDR3 reads CATSRGLAGAYEQYF. CDR3 bases: TGTGCCACCAGCAGAGGACTAGCGGGAGCCTACGAGCAGTACTTC. This chain links TRBV15 with TRBJ2-7, with 12 bases that match TRBD2. V was clipped by 1 base and J by 2 bases; unmatched bases: 0. CDR3 size: 15 residues. Germline lookup yields CDR1 LNHNV and CDR2 YYDKDF (reference sequence).

The rearrangement links TRBV11-3 to TRBJ2-7; 8 bases align to TRBD1. The ends lost 5 bases at V and 3 bases at J; junction bases unmatched: 3. This CDR3 has 13 amino acids. Germline CDR1 and CDR2: SGHNT and YENEEA. The CDR3 is CASSRTGRYEQYF. In DNA, the CDR3 is TGTGCCAGCAGCCGGACAGGGCGCTACGAGCAGTACTTC.

This clone was recorded only once. The chain recombines TRBV19 with TRBJ1-2, with TRBD1 matching over 7 bases. CDR1 is LNHDA, CDR2 SQIVND, per germline (reference sequence). This CDR3 has 16 residues. V was pared by 0 bases and J by 7 bases, with 11 bases of the junction left unmatched. For the CDR3, the DNA is TGTGCCAGTAGTATAGATCTAGAGGGGGCGCGAGGTGGCTACACCTTC. Translating it yields CASSIDLEGARGGYTF.